The 5 T cell receptor beta chains listed next were all sequenced from one sample in a study of blood T cells in healthy people across ages. Together with a sample-barcoded 5' primer, a J-beta primer mix was included in a second PCR lasting roughly 6 to 12 cycles. TCRdb called the 5' RACE reads again in MiXCR, with one record for every CDR3 protein. Here the sample spans over a million distinct CDR3 sequences, around 42% being singletons. Sequenced: blood. These receptors were obtained from a young woman in good health.

The gene calls are TRBV2 and TRBJ1-5; D ambiguous. Germline values: CDR1 SNHLY, CDR2 FYNNEI. This CDR3 is 15 amino acids long. V dropped 6 bases and J dropped 5 bases, with 17 bases sitting between them. The CDR3: CASRRLFSPYQPQHF. In nucleotides, the CDR3 is TGTGCCAGCAGACGTTTATTTTCACCGTATCAGCCCCAGCATTTT.

The V call is TRBV3-1, the J call TRBJ1-2; perhaps TRBD1 as D (5 bases). The CDR3 is 16 amino acids. Trimming shortened V by 1 base and J by 3 bases, and 15 bases separated the two germline ends. Looked up from germline, CDR1 is LGHDT and CDR2 is YNNKEL (reference sequence). Here the CDR3 reads CASSQAGAGGDYGYTF. The DNA of the CDR3 is TGTGCCAGCAGCCAAGCCGGGGCCGGGGGAGACTATGGCTACACCTTC.

This chain connects TRBV27 to TRBJ1-5; a possible D gene is TRBD1 (6 bases). The V gene's germline CDR1 is MNHEY and CDR2 SMNVEV (reference sequence). With 6 bases removed from V and 2 bases from J, the gap between germline ends came to 14 bases. CDR3 length: 15 amino acids. As DNA, the CDR3 is TGTGCCAGCAGGCGGGACACCGCCGGCAATCAGCCCCAGCATTTT. It is translated as CASRRDTAGNQPQHF.

A word on this clonotype: At one end the junction does not follow the germline gene, possibly because of a read error. The V gene is TRBV6-1, the J gene TRBJ2-1, with D tentatively TRBD1 (5 bases). The CDR3 is 16 amino acids. Germline CDR1 reads MNHNS; CDR2 reads SASEGT. The CDR3 loop reads CASNEPLQGSYSEQFF. In nucleotides, the CDR3 is TGTGCCAGCAACGAACCCCTGCAGGGCTCCTACAGTGAGCAGTTCTTC.

This clonotype was detected only a few times. The chain couples TRBV5-1 to TRBJ2-1; no firm D call. V was clipped by 4 bases and J by 4 bases, with 15 bases between them. CDR3 size: 15 residues. Germline CDR1 SGHRS, CDR2 YFSETQ. The CDR3 DNA reads TGCGCCAGCAGCCCTTCTGGGCGGTTTTACAATGAGCAGTTCTTC. It translates to CASSPSGRFYNEQFF. Together with reference TRBV5-1 and TRBJ2-1, the CDR3 gives the full variable domain: KAGVTQTPRYLIKTRGQQVTLSCSPISGHRSVSWYQQTPGQGLQFLFEYFSETQRNKGNFPGRFSGRQFSNSRSEMNVSTLELGDSALYLCASSPSGRFYNEQFFGPGTRLTVL.